A selection of T cell receptor beta chains follows, all from one sample in a study of human T cells and chemical hapten exposure. TCRdb fed the RACE reads into MiXCR, producing one record per CDR3 protein. The sample records under 70,000 distinct CDR3 sequences, approximately 10% being singletons. This sample comprised whole blood, obtained in connection with sensitization to the hapten diphenylcyclopropenone (DPC). Receptor source: a woman in her forties with alopecia areata. Some clones in this sample may be carry-over from other donors' samples. Both conserved end residues are part of each CDR3. Fields, in order: J gene, D gene, V gene, clone size, CDR3 protein, CDR3 DNA. A D gene is named only where the DNA matches it firmly. Clone size is stated in some rows and not others, as once, few, many or a class when expanded.

TRBJ2-3 | - | TRBV20-1 | - | CSAPATDTQYF | TGCAGTGCCCCGGCCACAGATACGCAGTATTTT
TRBJ1-2 | - | TRBV5-1 | many | CASSLGAGLTYGYTF | TGCGCCAGCAGCTTGGGGGCAGGATTGACATATGGCTACACCTTC
TRBJ1-5 | - | TRBV19 | - | CASRAGSNQPQHF | TGTGCCAGTAGAGCAGGCAGCAATCAGCCCCAGCATTTT
TRBJ1-2 | TRBD1 | TRBV5-4 | - | CASSLAGQNYGYTF | TGTGCCAGCAGCTTGGCGGGACAGAACTATGGCTACACCTTC
TRBJ1-1 | - | TRBV3-1 | - | CASRQVGNTEAFF | TGTGCCAGCAGGCAAGTGGGGAACACTGAAGCTTTCTTT
TRBJ1-3 | - | TRBV6-5 | many | CASSLTGRLSGNTIYF | TGTGCCAGCAGTTTGACGGGACGTCTCTCTGGAAACACCATATATTTT
TRBJ1-4 | - | TRBV5-4 | many | CASSLAQNEKLFF | TGTGCCAGCAGCTTGGCTCAGAATGAAAAACTGTTTTTT
TRBJ1-2 | - | TRBV27 | many | CASSLMGALDGYTF | TGTGCCAGCAGTTTAATGGGGGCGCTGGATGGCTACACCTTC
TRBJ1-5 | - | TRBV6-5 | few | CASSYDRPLDQPQHF | TGTGCCAGCAGTTACGACAGGCCTCTGGATCAGCCCCAGCATTTT
TRBJ2-7 | - | TRBV6-2/TRBV6-3 | many | CASSPSSYEQYF | TGTGCCAGCAGCCCCAGCTCCTACGAGCAGTACTTC
TRBJ2-2 | - | TRBV5-4 | many | CASSLGQLSGELFF | TGTGCCAGCAGCTTGGGACAGTTAAGCGGGGAGCTGTTTTTT
TRBJ2-7 | - | TRBV29-1 | few | CSVCTGTYEQYF | TGCAGCGTTTGTACAGGCACCTACGAGCAGTACTTC
TRBJ2-7 | TRBD1 | TRBV5-4 | few | CASSLAGQVTYEQYF | TGTGCCAGCAGCTTGGCGGGACAGGTTACCTACGAGCAGTACTTC
TRBJ1-5 | - | TRBV2 | many | CASSVETGYQPQHF | TGTGCCAGCAGTGTGGAGACGGGCTATCAGCCCCAGCATTTT
TRBJ2-7 | - | TRBV20-1 | few | CSAKYSSHSYEQYF | TGCAGTGCTAAGTACTCCTCTCACTCCTACGAGCAGTACTTC
TRBJ2-5 | - | TRBV2 | many | CASEVRLTETQYF | TGTGCCAGCGAAGTAAGGCTAACAGAGACCCAGTACTTC
TRBJ1-1 | - | TRBV18 | many | CASSPQGLATEAFF | TGTGCCAGCTCACCACAGGGCCTGGCGACTGAAGCTTTCTTT
TRBJ1-2 | - | TRBV6-1 | few | CASSELVQPDGYTF | TGTGCCAGCAGTGAATTAGTACAGCCGGATGGCTACACCTTC
TRBJ2-3 | TRBD2 | TRBV7-2 | - | CASSPPGLAVDTQYF | TGTGCCAGCAGCCCCCCCGGGCTAGCGGTGGATACGCAGTATTTT
TRBJ2-3 | - | TRBV19 | many | CASSISLARTDTQYF | TGTGCCAGTAGTATATCCCTAGCGAGGACAGATACGCAGTATTTT
TRBJ2-1 | - | TRBV7-9 | few | CASSFLAGEQFF | TGTGCCAGCAGCTTTCTTGCAGGGGAGCAGTTCTTC
TRBJ1-5 | - | TRBV7-8 | - | CASSSYDSNQPQHF | TGTGCCAGCAGTTCCTACGACTCCAATCAGCCCCAGCATTTT
TRBJ2-2 | - | TRBV29-1 | - | CSVDAAGWGGELFF | TGCAGCGTTGATGCGGCAGGGTGGGGCGGGGAGCTGTTTTTT
TRBJ2-4 | TRBD2 | TRBV20-1 | - | CSAGAWGTSGTMAKNIQYF | TGCAGTGCTGGGGCCTGGGGGACTAGCGGGACGATGGCCAAAAACATTCAGTACTTC
TRBJ2-2 | TRBD1 | TRBV15 | few | CATSPHPGQGAKIGELFF | TGTGCCACCAGCCCTCATCCGGGACAGGGGGCTAAAATCGGGGAGCTGTTTTTT
TRBJ1-1 | - | TRBV7-2 | few | CASSPGGRDFAEAFF | TGTGCCAGCAGCCCGGGTGGGAGGGACTTCGCTGAAGCTTTCTTT
TRBJ1-1 | - | TRBV7-2 | few | CASSLADRYTEAFF | TGTGCCAGCAGCTTAGCGGACCGTTACACTGAAGCTTTCTTT
TRBJ2-7 | - | TRBV29-1 | - | CSVRGSRGAYEQYF | TGCAGCGTTAGAGGGTCCAGGGGAGCCTACGAGCAGTACTTC
TRBJ2-1 | TRBD2 | TRBV10-3 | many | CAISSGGTLYNEQFF | TGTGCCATAAGTAGCGGGGGGACCCTTTACAATGAGCAGTTCTTC
TRBJ2-5 | - | TRBV7-2 | few | CASSLELGQETQYF | TGTGCCAGCAGCTTAGAGCTCGGACAGGAGACCCAGTACTTC
TRBJ2-7 | TRBD2 | TRBV29-1 | few | CSVLTSGSYEQYF | TGCAGCGTGCTGACTAGCGGGAGCTACGAGCAGTACTTC
TRBJ2-1 | - | TRBV25-1 | many | CASSGQGLLGVWHFMGSPYNEQFF | TGTGCCAGCAGTGGACAGGGACTCCTTGGTGTGTGGCATTTTATGGGGTCTCCTTACAATGAGCAGTTCTTC
TRBJ1-5 | - | TRBV6-5 | - | CASRGTNQPQHF | TGTGCCAGCAGAGGGACCAATCAGCCCCAGCATTTT
TRBJ1-1 | TRBD1 | TRBV6-6 | few | CASRPGQGEAFF | TGTGCCAGCAGGCCCGGACAGGGGGAAGCTTTCTTT
TRBJ1-2 | - | TRBV28 | few | CATLNSYGYTF | TGTGCCACCCTGAATAGCTATGGCTACACCTTC
TRBJ1-3 | - | TRBV29-1 | many | CSVEFPEAGNTIYF | TGCAGCGTTGAATTCCCCGAGGCGGGAAACACCATATATTTT
TRBJ2-5 | TRBD1 | TRBV20-1 | few | CSARKGAGLETQYF | TGCAGTGCTAGGAAGGGGGCAGGGTTAGAGACCCAGTACTTC
TRBJ1-2 | - | TRBV29-1 | few | CSAGGPDYGYTF | TGCAGCGCGGGGGGTCCGGACTATGGCTACACCTTC
TRBJ2-7 | TRBD2 | TRBV7-2 | many | CASSSLGGGTYEQYF | TGTGCCAGCAGCTCACTCGGCGGGGGGACCTACGAGCAGTACTTC
TRBJ1-2 | - | TRBV6-2/TRBV6-3 | - | CASSYPDSYHYGYTF | TGTGCCAGCAGTTACCCGGACAGCTACCACTATGGCTACACCTTC
TRBJ2-7 | TRBD2 | TRBV30 | - | CAWSAWEGSYEQYF | TGTGCCTGGAGTGCGTGGGAGGGTTCCTACGAGCAGTACTTC
TRBJ2-7 | TRBD2 | TRBV27 | few | CASRRLAGDYEQYF | TGTGCCAGCAGGCGACTAGCGGGAGACTACGAGCAGTACTTC
TRBJ2-1 | TRBD1 | TRBV27 | few | CASSLTPRDRGRSEQFF | TGTGCCAGCAGTTTGACCCCCCGGGACAGGGGGCGAAGTGAGCAGTTCTTC
TRBJ2-3 | - | TRBV12-3/TRBV12-4 | - | CASSFDIWEQTSSTDTQYF | TGTGCCAGCAGTTTCGACATCTGGGAACAGACGTCTAGCACAGATACGCAGTATTTT
TRBJ1-6 | - | TRBV6-2/TRBV6-3 | many | CASSPLLDSPLHF | TGTGCCAGCAGTCCCCTCTTGGACTCACCCCTCCACTTT